A single sample gave rise to the 16 T cell receptor beta chains below, sequenced in a study of blood T cell repertoires in COVID-19. The protocol was immunoSEQ multiplex PCR, while the TCRdb copy is restricted to in-frame clones and leaves out a portion. The table has 110,000 to 150,000 clones, approximately 80% seen once. The specimen sequenced was peripheral blood. These receptors were obtained from a woman older than 75 in a cohort sampled during active or convalescent COVID-19.

The genes are TRBV19 and TRBJ2-3; 11 positions match TRBD1. Trimming cost V 6 bases and J 3 bases; bases outside gene matches: 8. The CDR3 runs 16 residues. Germline V gene lookup returns CDR1 LNHDA and CDR2 SQIVND (reference sequence). CDR3 loop: CASRDRGQGWTDTQYF. CDR3 DNA: TGTGCCAGTAGGGACAGGGGGCAGGGTTGGACAGATACGCAGTATTTT.

V is TRBV7-2 and J is TRBJ2-3; TRBD2 agrees at 13 bases. Per germline, CDR1 SGHTA and CDR2 FQGNSA. There are 17 residues in the CDR3. J gave up 8 bases and V 5 bases, and 13 bases lay outside the gene matches. The CDR3 bases are TGTGCCAGCAGCCCCCGGACTAGCGGGAGAGCACTGGGTACGCAGTATTTT. This codes for CASSPRTSGRALGTQYF.

The chain employs TRBV6-5 and TRBJ2-2; TRBD2 aligns across 8 bases. Germline CDR1 MNHEY, CDR2 SVGAGI. After removal of 6 bases from V and 4 bases from J, the junction contained 7 bases not matched to a gene. This CDR3 has 15 residues. The CDR3 spells CASSRTRGATGELFF. The CDR3 DNA is TGTGCCAGCAGCCGAACGCGGGGGGCCACCGGGGAGCTGTTTTTT.

This chain joins TRBV14 and TRBJ2-2, with 11 nucleotides matching TRBD2. Germline CDR1 is SGHDN and CDR2 is FVKESK. The length of the CDR3 is 19 residues. V trimming: 0 bases; J trimming: 9 bases; junction bases outside the gene matches: 15. Here the CDR3 reads CASSQDPLAGGALFRELFF. For the CDR3, the DNA is TGTGCCAGCAGCCAAGACCCGCTAGCGGGGGGCGCCTTATTCCGGGAGCTGTTTTTT.

The rearrangement joins TRBV24-1 to TRBJ2-5, with 11 bases fitting TRBD2. CDR1 KGHDR and CDR2 SFDVKD come from the germline V gene. The CDR3 is 14 amino acids. Germline trimming cut 9 bases from V and 4 bases from J; bases unmatched to any gene: 6. CDR3 in amino acids: CATASSGGAETQYF. CDR3 DNA sequence: TGTGCCACCGCAAGTAGCGGGGGGGCAGAGACCCAGTACTTC.

Only a few counts were recorded for this clone. This chain uses TRBV9 with TRBJ1-5, with D hard to call. V was pared by 0 bases and J by 3 bases, with 10 bases between. The germline CDR1 and CDR2 sequences are SGDLS and YYNGEE. The CDR3 length is 15 residues. This chain's CDR3 is CASSVGGQTNQPQHF. CDR3 DNA: TGTGCCAGCAGCGTAGGAGGTCAGACCAATCAGCCCCAGCATTTT.

The CDR3 DNA reads TGCGCCAGCAGCTTAGGACAGGGAGGATACAGGACTAATGAAAAACTGTTTTTT. As protein: CASSLGQGGYRTNEKLFF. The gene calls are TRBV5-1 and TRBJ1-4, with 8 bases identical to TRBD1. The CDR3 sequence is 18 residues long. CDR1 SGHRS and CDR2 YFSETQ come from the germline V gene. V was clipped by 2 bases and J by 2 bases; unmatched bases: 11.

J is TRBJ2-3 and V is TRBV9; TRBD2 matches 13 bases. The germline V gene has CDR1 SGDLS and CDR2 YYNGEE. This CDR3 spans 19 amino acids. The J segment lost 1 base and the V segment lost 0 bases, leaving 8 bases of the junction unmatched. CDR3 sequence reads: CASSVGGGLAGTRTDTQYF. As DNA, the CDR3 is TGTGCCAGCAGCGTAGGGGGGGGACTAGCGGGGACCCGCACAGATACGCAGTATTTT. Combining the CDR3 with reference TRBV9 and TRBJ2-3 gives the whole variable domain DSGVTQTPKHLITATGQRVTLRCSPRSGDLSVYWYQQSLDQGLQFLIQYYNGEERAKGNILERFSAQQFPDLHSELNLSSLELGDSALYFCASSVGGGLAGTRTDTQYFGPGTRLTVL.

The rearrangement uses TRBV5-4 and TRBJ2-3; a weak D match, TRBD2 (5 bases). CDR3 length: 16 amino acids. The ends were cut back, 4 bases at V and 0 bases at J, with 15 bases in the middle. Germline V gene sequence: CDR1 SGHNT, CDR2 YYREEE (reference sequence). The CDR3 DNA reads as TGTGCCAGCAGCCTGGGGAGCCGACTCAGCACAGATACGCAGTATTTT. Protein: CASSLGSRLSTDTQYF.

Here the CDR3 DNA reads TGCGCCAGCAAGAGGACTGGGCAGTACCAAGAGACCCAGTACTTC. Its protein product is CASKRTGQYQETQYF. The chain links TRBV4-1 to TRBJ2-5, with a weak D call TRBD2 (5 bases). The CDR3 runs to 15 residues. The germline gives CDR1 MGHRA, CDR2 YSYEKL. Trimming took off 7 bases at V and 0 bases at J, with 15 bases between the two ends.

The chain links TRBV7-3 to TRBJ2-5; 11 bases are shared with TRBD2. Germline V CDR1 and CDR2: SGHTA, FQGTGA. The junction had 4 bases not matched to a gene; V was cut back by 4 bases and J by 3 bases. The CDR3 loop spans 15 amino acids. The CDR3 DNA sequence: TGTGCCAGCAGCTCGAGACTAGCGGGGAAAGAGACCCAGTACTTC. Its protein is CASSSRLAGKETQYF.

The chain couples TRBV6-2 or TRBV6-3 to TRBJ2-7, with TRBD1 matching 9 bases. Unmatched junction bases numbered 3, after V lost 6 bases and J lost 3 bases. CDR1 is MNHEY, CDR2 SVGEGT, per germline. CDR3 length: 13 amino acids. The CDR3 region is CASSATGGYEQYV. In DNA form, the CDR3 reads TGTGCCAGCAGCGCGACAGGGGGCTACGAGCAGTACGTC.

This clone has a handful of counts. The chain couples TRBV9 to TRBJ2-2, with 8 bases matching TRBD1. Germline loops: CDR1 SGDLS, CDR2 YYNGEE. Trimming took 0 bases from V and 4 from J; bases not matched to a gene: 5. This CDR3 has 16 amino acids. CDR3 sequence (DNA): TGTGCCAGCAGCGTAGAGTACAGGGGGAGCACCGGGGAGCTGTTTTTT. It codes for CASSVEYRGSTGELFF.

J is TRBJ2-1 and V is TRBV18; maybe TRBD2 (6 bases). Trimming removed 4 bases at V and 8 bases at J, with 12 bases between. The CDR3 extends over 13 amino acids. CDR1 and CDR2 from the germline V gene are KGHSH and LQKENI. In nucleotides, the CDR3 is TGTGCCAGCTCACTCTTCAGGGAGGATGAGCAGTTCTTC. It translates to CASSLFREDEQFF.

The chain combines TRBV5-3 with TRBJ1-2; the match to TRBD1 covers 7 bases. TRBV5-3 belongs to the ORF category, with a function that is uncertain. The CDR3 totals 12 residues. The CDR3 sequence: CARRLTGDGYTF. The CDR3 DNA sequence: TGTGCTAGACGGTTAACAGGGGACGGCTACACCTTC.

A few counts support this clone. This chain uses TRBV7-8 with TRBJ2-5; 10 bases are a match to TRBD1. In germline, CDR1 is SGHVS, CDR2 FQNEAQ. This CDR3 region has 16 residues. J was trimmed by 1 base and V by 2 bases; bases with no gene match: 4. CDR3 nucleotide sequence: TGTGCCAGCAGCTTACACGGACAGGGGGTCCAAGAGACCCAGTACTTC. Translated: CASSLHGQGVQETQYF.